A selection of T cell receptor beta chains follows, all from one sample in a study of blood T cells in healthy people across ages. Using its own MiXCR run on the 5' RACE reads, TCRdb lists one record per CDR3 protein. The sample comprises 850,000 to 1,100,000 distinct CDR3 sequences, under 40% of which are singletons, and under 15% rests with the top ten. The sample comprised blood. The receptors stem from a man between 18 and 29 years old in good health. The CDR3 runs from the conserved cysteine through the conserved F or W. Fields, in order: J gene, D gene, clone size, V gene, CDR3 protein, CDR3 DNA. A D gene is named only where the DNA matches it firmly. The size of a clone is reported for some rows only, either as once, few or many, or as a class for expanded clones.

TRBJ1-2 | NA | NA | TRBV2 | CASSAIDSTYGYTF | TGTGCCAGCAGCGCCATCGACAGTACCTATGGCTACACCTTC
TRBJ1-5 | NA | NA | TRBV6-1 | CASSTMTLFSNQPQHF | TGTGCCAGCAGTACCATGACTCTTTTTAGCAATCAGCCCCAGCATTTT
TRBJ1-2 | NA | few | TRBV20-1 | CSAPESAAPFGYGYTF | TGCAGTGCTCCCGAGTCGGCAGCACCTTTTGGGTATGGCTACACCTTC
TRBJ1-4 | NA | NA | TRBV10-3 | CAISEVGQETEKLFF | TGTGCCATCAGTGAAGTGGGTCAAGAGACCGAAAAACTGTTTTTT
TRBJ2-2 | TRBD2 | few | TRBV20-1 | CSARDLRAGANTGELFF | TGCAGTGCTAGAGATCTCAGAGCGGGGGCGAACACCGGGGAGCTGTTTTTT
TRBJ2-2 | NA | few | TRBV2 | CASSEESYTGELFF | TGTGCCAGCAGTGAAGAGAGCTACACCGGGGAGCTGTTTTTT
TRBJ1-4 | NA | NA | TRBV7-2 | CASSVRRGGTNEKLFF | TGTGCCAGCAGCGTCCGGCGGGGCGGAACGAATGAAAAACTGTTTTTT
TRBJ2-5 | TRBD1 | NA | TRBV29-1 | CSVQGVGDEQYF | TGCAGCGTTCAGGGGGTAGGGGATGAGCAGTACTTC
TRBJ2-2 | NA | NA | TRBV28 | CASSLGTLVSLNTGELFF | TGTGCCAGCAGTTTGGGGACATTAGTGAGCCTAAACACCGGGGAGCTGTTTTTT
TRBJ1-1 | NA | NA | TRBV2 | CATTRLTAEAFF | TGTGCCACCACCCGATTGACGGCTGAAGCTTTCTTT
TRBJ2-3 | NA | once | TRBV25-1 | CAGSDDSGTDTQYF | TGTGCCGGCAGTGACGACTCGGGCACAGATACGCAGTATTTT
TRBJ1-1 | TRBD1 | NA | TRBV9 | CASSPRQGRAFF | TGTGCCAGCAGCCCCAGACAGGGTCGGGCTTTCTTT
TRBJ1-4 | NA | NA | TRBV21-1 | CASSKVCPRGEKLFF | TGTGCCAGCAGCAAAGTATGCCCGAGAGGGGAAAAACTGTTTTTT
TRBJ2-7 | NA | NA | TRBV12-3/TRBV12-4 | CVSSFQQGKAGEQYF | TGTGTCAGCAGTTTCCAACAGGGTAAAGCTGGCGAGCAGTACTTC
TRBJ1-1 | NA | few | TRBV6-6 | CASSYSMGDAFF | TGTGCCAGCAGTTACTCGATGGGTGACGCTTTCTTT
TRBJ2-3 | NA | few | TRBV20-1 | CSARAGTTNTDTQYF | TGCAGTGCTCGGGCCGGGACAACCAACACAGATACGCAGTATTTT
TRBJ1-1 | TRBD1 | NA | TRBV6-6 | CASALQGNIEAFF | TGTGCCAGCGCACTACAGGGGAACATTGAAGCTTTCTTT
TRBJ1-1 | NA | few | TRBV5-1 | CASSLGPDMNTEAFF | TGCGCCAGCAGCTTGGGTCCAGACATGAACACTGAAGCTTTCTTT
TRBJ2-1 | TRBD2 | NA | TRBV15 | CATSLVSGGNNEQFF | TGTGCCACCAGCTTAGTTAGCGGGGGGAACAATGAGCAGTTCTTC
TRBJ2-2 | TRBD2 | NA | TRBV20-1 | CSARVLAGGPTGELFF | TGCAGTGCTAGAGTACTAGCGGGAGGGCCCACCGGGGAGCTGTTTTTT
TRBJ2-7 | TRBD1 | many | TRBV18 | CASSAGTGYEQYF | TGTGCCAGCTCGGCCGGGACAGGGTACGAGCAGTACTTC
TRBJ2-7 | NA | few | TRBV7-9 | CASSLLAFEQYF | TGTGCCAGCAGCTTACTGGCATTCGAGCAGTACTTC
TRBJ1-5 | NA | NA | TRBV6-1 | CASSEIGQFSNQPQHF | TGTGCCAGCAGTGAAATCGGACAGTTTAGCAATCAGCCCCAGCATTTT
TRBJ2-1 | TRBD1 | NA | TRBV5-5 | CASSLTGSSYDEQFF | TGTGCCAGCAGTCTGACAGGGAGCTCCTACGATGAGCAGTTCTTC
TRBJ2-2 | TRBD1 | NA | TRBV7-9 | CASRPDRDRVNTGELFF | TGTGCCAGCAGACCCGACAGGGATCGAGTGAACACCGGGGAGCTGTTTTTT
TRBJ1-1 | NA | NA | TRBV5-6 | CASSSMGLMNTEAFF | TGTGCCAGCAGCTCGATGGGACTCATGAACACTGAAGCTTTCTTT
TRBJ1-1 | NA | NA | TRBV7-7 | CASSLNLEGWTEAFF | TGTGCCAGCAGCTTAAATCTCGAGGGTTGGACTGAAGCTTTCTTT
TRBJ1-2 | NA | NA | TRBV5-1 | CASSLISGRTDYGYTF | TGCGCCAGCAGCTTAATAAGTGGAAGGACGGACTATGGCTACACCTTC
TRBJ1-5 | TRBD1 | many | TRBV12-3/TRBV12-4 | CASSLTGVGQPQHF | TGCGCCAGCAGCTTGACAGGGGTAGGTCAGCCCCAGCATTTT
TRBJ1-2 | NA | many | TRBV12-3/TRBV12-4 | CASSLSHWGYTF | TGTGCCAGCAGTTTGTCCCACTGGGGCTACACCTTC
TRBJ2-7 | NA | few | TRBV2 | CASLGRGYEQYF | TGTGCCAGCCTAGGCAGGGGCTACGAGCAGTACTTC